These 9 T cell receptor beta chains were all obtained from the same sample, sequenced in a study of T-cell memory formation after mild COVID-19. TCRdb independently ran MiXCR on the 5' RACE reads; one entry per CDR3 protein. The data contain some 450,000 distinct CDR3 sequences, under 20% of them seen just once; the ten biggest clones take up about 22%. The sequencing sample was made of PBMCs or a T cell subset sorted from them (not recorded which). The source is a man aged 18 to 29 who had mild COVID-19 (a few samples of this study predate the infection). Cell type and time point are not known.

The table lists this clonotype with a few counts. Because the CDR3's place on the DNA is in doubt, the DNA is left out and the CDR3 is given as listed by TCRdb. The genes are TRBV6-5 and TRBJ2-1; the DNA was not used to check the table's D call, TRBD1. Termini included, the CDR3 measures 17 amino acids. Per germline, CDR1 MNHEY and CDR2 SVGAGI. This CDR3 is CASSSSNRDRGPSEQFF.

The V and J genes are TRBV5-1 and TRBJ2-7; TRBD1 aligns across 9 bases. The ends lost 4 bases at V and 5 bases at J; junction bases unmatched: 7. Germline CDR1 and CDR2: SGHRS and YFSETQ. The CDR3 sequence is 14 residues long. CDR3 coding DNA: TGCGCCAGCAGCGGAACAGGGGGCGGAGACGAGCAGTACTTC. It specifies CASSGTGGGDEQYF.

The count of this clonotype is one. The CDR3 nucleotides read TGTGCCAGCAGCTTTCCAGGGACAGGTTCACCCCTCCACTTT. Its translation: CASSFPGTGSPLHF. This chain uses TRBV7-3 with TRBJ1-6; TRBD1 matches 8 bases. Per germline, CDR1 SGHTA and CDR2 FQGTGA. With V trimmed by 3 bases and J by 9 bases, 4 bases remained unmatched. There are 14 residues in the CDR3.

This clonotype came up a few times. The chain employs TRBV5-1 and TRBJ1-1; D is unresolved. CDR1 and CDR2 from the germline V gene are SGHRS and YFSETQ. The CDR3 totals 13 residues. Trimming removed 4 bases at V and 8 bases at J, with 15 bases between. CDR3 DNA: TGCGCCAGCAGCCCCGGCCCCGGGCACGAAGCTTTCTTT. Its translation: CASSPGPGHEAFF.

This clonotype was seen more than once but under ten times. The V call is TRBV4-1, the J call TRBJ2-3; tentatively, D is TRBD1 (6 bases). The CDR3 is 16 amino acids. With 2 bases removed from V and 2 bases from J, the gap between germline ends came to 14 bases. Germline V gene data show CDR1 as MGHRA and CDR2 as YSYEKL. In DNA, the CDR3 is TGCGCCAGCAGCCAACGGGACATTAGTTACACAGATACGCAGTATTTT. Protein product: CASSQRDISYTDTQYF.

This clonotype was seen a single time. Written as DNA, the CDR3 is TGTGCCAGGGGGGGTACAGATACGCAGTATTTT. Encoded protein: CARGGTDTQYF. The V call is TRBV2, the J call TRBJ2-3, with D perhaps TRBD2 (6 bases). From germline, CDR1 is SNHLY and CDR2 FYNNEI. V lost 9 bases, J lost 3 bases, and 7 bases lay in between. CDR3 length: 11 amino acids.

This clonotype turned up a few times. The rearrangement uses TRBV5-4 and TRBJ2-1; 8 bases line up with TRBD2. CDR1 is SGHNT, CDR2 YYREEE, per germline (reference sequence). V shed 7 bases, J shed 3 bases, and the junction held 9 bases outside the gene matches. There are 15 residues in the CDR3. The DNA of the CDR3 is TGTGCCAGCGGACCGATGGCGGGGGGCTACAATGAGCAGTTCTTC. Translation: CASGPMAGGYNEQFF.

J is TRBJ1-2 and V is TRBV6-5, with 9 bases fitting TRBD1. CDR3 length equals 13 residues. Germline CDR1 is MNHEY and CDR2 is SVGAGI. V gave up 8 bases and J gave up 8 bases; unmatched junction bases: 9. The CDR3 spells CASARTGVRGYTF. DNA of the CDR3: TGTGCCAGCGCCAGGACAGGGGTCAGGGGCTACACCTTC.

This clonotype has just a few counts. The V and J genes are TRBV7-2 and TRBJ1-3; the match to TRBD1 covers 7 bases. The junction had 3 bases not matched to a gene; V was cut back by 4 bases and J by 0 bases. Per germline, CDR1 SGHTA and CDR2 FQGNSA. This CDR3 is built from 15 residues. CDR3 coding DNA: TGTGCCAGCAGCTCCGACAGGGCCTCTGGAAACACCATATATTTT. Translating gives CASSSDRASGNTIYF.